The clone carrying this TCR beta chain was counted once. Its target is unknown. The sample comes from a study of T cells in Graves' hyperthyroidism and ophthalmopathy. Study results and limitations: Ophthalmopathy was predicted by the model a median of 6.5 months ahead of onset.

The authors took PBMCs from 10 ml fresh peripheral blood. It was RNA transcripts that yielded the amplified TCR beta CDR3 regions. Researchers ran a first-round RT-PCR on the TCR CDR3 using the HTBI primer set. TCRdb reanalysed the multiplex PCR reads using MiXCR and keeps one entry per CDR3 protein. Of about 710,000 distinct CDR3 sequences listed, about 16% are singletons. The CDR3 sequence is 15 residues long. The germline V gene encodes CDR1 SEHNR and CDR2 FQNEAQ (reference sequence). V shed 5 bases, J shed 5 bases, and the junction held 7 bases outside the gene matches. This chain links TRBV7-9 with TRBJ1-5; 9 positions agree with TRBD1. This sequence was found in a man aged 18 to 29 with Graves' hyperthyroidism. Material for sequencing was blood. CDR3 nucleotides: TGTGCCAGCAGCCCGACAGGGGGTTCTGATCAGCCCCAGCATTTT. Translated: CASSPTGGSDQPQHF.